The clone carrying this T cell receptor beta chain was picked up one time. What it binds is unknown. This record belongs to a study of persistence of HIV-infected CD4 T cells. This nonspecific control used anti-CD3/anti-CD28 bead stimulation of CD4+ T cells. Sorting of responding CD4+ T cells relied on upregulated CD40 ligand together with CD69. The libraries were made with immunoSEQ version 4 in survey mode. The data were produced by immunoSEQ multiplex PCR, yet TCRdb's version contains in-frame clones alone and is incomplete. The sample includes about 43,000 clones, 89% of them seen just once. The source was CD4+ T cells sorted from PBMCs after roughly 17-hour stimulation, collected from a patient who received antiretroviral therapy. This receptor was identified in an adult man with HIV who was CMV-seropositive.

DNA for the CDR3: TGCAGGAGTTCCAACCCCACCACCTTC. This encodes CRSSNPTTF. V usage is TRBV20-1 and J usage is TRBJ1-2; D unresolved. Germline V gene data show CDR1 as DFQATT and CDR2 as SNEGSKA (reference sequence). The CDR3 loop spans 9 amino acids.